The clone carrying this T cell receptor (beta chain) was seen ten or more times. TCRdb reprocessed the reads via MiXCR and lists one record per CDR3 protein. The repertoire has 450,000 to 550,000 distinct CDR3 sequences, more than 15% of them found once; the top ten carry under 30%. The data were taken from a study of T cell repertoires in cytomegalovirus infection. At the level of the study: Matching HLA type and CMV infection were both indicated by public TCR beta signatures.

The source material was CD8+ T cells from PBMCs. The receptor was isolated from a human donor in good health (CMV status not recorded). Some clones in this sample may be carry-over from other donors' samples.

The CDR3 loop reads CASSRPEGRGSISPLHF. The CDR3 DNA reads TGTGCCAGCAGCCGACCCGAGGGTAGGGGGTCAATTTCACCCCTCCACTTT. The chain links TRBV9 to TRBJ1-6, with D tentatively TRBD1 (6 bases). CDR3 length: 17 amino acids. Trimming left V 4 bases short and J 9 bases short, with 23 bases between. Germline V lookup: CDR1 SGDLS, CDR2 YYNGEE.